This TCR beta chain was obtained from a study of PD-1 blockade in classical Hodgkin lymphoma. Regarding the study as a whole: Patients starting nivolumab under 1 year after ASCT were excluded.

Sequencing was performed with immunoSEQ multiplex PCR; in TCRdb, only in-frame clones are kept and a portion is missing. The sample has some 93,000 clones, approximately 89% seen once. Points on this clone: Its target is unknown.

V gave up 2 bases and J gave up 5 bases, with 9 bases separating them. CDR1 and CDR2 (germline): MNHEY, SVGAGI. The CDR3 consists of 13 residues. Following autologous stem cell transplantation, relapse occurred in every patient, and exposure to brentuximab vedotin varied. Here the sequenced sample was peripheral blood mononuclear cells (PBMCs), taken before the second cycle of nivolumab. V and J are TRBV6-5 and TRBJ2-5; maybe TRBD2 (6 bases). The clonotype was recovered from a human donor with classical Hodgkin lymphoma. The CDR3 nucleotides read TGTGCCAGCAGTTACGGAGGGGCCGAGACCCAGTACTTC. Translation: CASSYGGAETQYF.